This TCR beta chain stems from a study of T cell changes during pregnancy in multiple sclerosis. Clones were read by immunoSEQ multiplex PCR, and TCRdb kept only the in-frame ones, dropping some. The table has some 40,000 clones, about 88% seen once. Germline CDR1 reads MRHNA; CDR2 reads SNTAGT. This CDR3 is built from 16 residues. After removal of 6 bases from V and 1 base from J, the junction contained 5 bases not matched to a gene. The genes are TRBV6-4 and TRBJ2-3, with 12 bases fitting TRBD2. The material sequenced was CD8+ T cells from peripheral blood mononuclear cells, taken in the first trimester of pregnancy. The clonotype was recovered from a female donor with multiple sclerosis, enrolled in a pregnancy study. Here the CDR3 DNA reads TGTGCCAGCAGCCCTAGCGGGGGGGCCGGCACAGATACGCAGTATTTT. It codes for CASSPSGGAGTDTQYF.